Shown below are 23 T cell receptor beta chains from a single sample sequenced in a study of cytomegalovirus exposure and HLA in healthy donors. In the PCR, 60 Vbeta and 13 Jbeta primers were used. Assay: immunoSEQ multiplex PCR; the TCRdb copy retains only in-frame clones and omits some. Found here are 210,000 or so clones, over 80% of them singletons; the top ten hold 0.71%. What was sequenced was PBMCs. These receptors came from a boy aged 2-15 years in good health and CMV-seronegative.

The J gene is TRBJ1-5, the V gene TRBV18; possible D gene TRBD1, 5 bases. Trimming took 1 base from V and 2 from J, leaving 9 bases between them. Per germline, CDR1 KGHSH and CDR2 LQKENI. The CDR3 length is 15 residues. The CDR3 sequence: CASSPQGHGNQPQHF. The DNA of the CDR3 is TGTGCCAGCTCACCACAGGGGCACGGCAATCAGCCCCAGCATTTT.

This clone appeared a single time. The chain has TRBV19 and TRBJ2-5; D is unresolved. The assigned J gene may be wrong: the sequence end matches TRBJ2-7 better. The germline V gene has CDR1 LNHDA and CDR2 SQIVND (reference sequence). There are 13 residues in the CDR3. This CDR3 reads CASSRASGTEQYF. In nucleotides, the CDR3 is TGTGCCAGTAGTAGGGCCAGTGGTACCGAGCAGTACTTC.

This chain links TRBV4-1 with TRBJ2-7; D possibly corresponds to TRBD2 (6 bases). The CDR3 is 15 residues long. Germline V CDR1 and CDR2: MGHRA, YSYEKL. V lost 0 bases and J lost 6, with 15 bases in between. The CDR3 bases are TGCGCCAGCAGCCAAGATATCGGGGGTAGGGGCGAGCAGTACTTC. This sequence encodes CASSQDIGGRGEQYF.

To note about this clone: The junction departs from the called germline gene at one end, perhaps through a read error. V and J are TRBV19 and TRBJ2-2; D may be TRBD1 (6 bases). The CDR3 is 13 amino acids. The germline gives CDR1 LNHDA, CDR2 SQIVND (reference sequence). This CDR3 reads CASTIGQPGELFF. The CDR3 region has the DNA TGTGCCAGTACTATAGGACAGCCCGGGGAGCTGTTTTTT.

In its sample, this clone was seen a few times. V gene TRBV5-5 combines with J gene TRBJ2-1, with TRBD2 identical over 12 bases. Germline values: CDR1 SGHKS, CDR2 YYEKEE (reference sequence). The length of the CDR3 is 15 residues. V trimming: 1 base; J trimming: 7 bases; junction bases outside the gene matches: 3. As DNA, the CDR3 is TGTGCCAGCAGCTTGACTAGCGGGAGGCCAAATGAGCAGTTCTTC. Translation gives CASSLTSGRPNEQFF.

The CDR3 DNA sequence: TGTGCCAGCAGCTTGGAGGGGGTTCGGGGCTACACCTTC. Its protein product is CASSLEGVRGYTF. V usage is TRBV5-4 and J usage is TRBJ1-2; D is perhaps TRBD1 (6 bases). This CDR3 is built from 13 residues. Deletions cut 0 bases from V and 8 bases from J, with 11 bases between. The V gene's germline CDR1 is SGHNT and CDR2 YYREEE (reference sequence).

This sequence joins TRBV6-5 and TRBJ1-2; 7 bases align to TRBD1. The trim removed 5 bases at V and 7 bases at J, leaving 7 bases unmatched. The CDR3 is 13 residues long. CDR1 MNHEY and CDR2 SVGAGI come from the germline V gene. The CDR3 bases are TGTGCCAGCAGTCCACGGACAGGAGGTGGCTACACCTTC. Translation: CASSPRTGGGYTF.

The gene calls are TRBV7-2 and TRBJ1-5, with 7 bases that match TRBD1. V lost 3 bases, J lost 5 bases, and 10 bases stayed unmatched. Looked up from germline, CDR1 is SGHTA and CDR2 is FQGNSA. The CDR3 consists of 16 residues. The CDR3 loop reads CASSFRDSRADQPQHF. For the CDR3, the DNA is TGTGCCAGCAGCTTCCGGGACAGTAGGGCGGATCAGCCCCAGCATTTT.

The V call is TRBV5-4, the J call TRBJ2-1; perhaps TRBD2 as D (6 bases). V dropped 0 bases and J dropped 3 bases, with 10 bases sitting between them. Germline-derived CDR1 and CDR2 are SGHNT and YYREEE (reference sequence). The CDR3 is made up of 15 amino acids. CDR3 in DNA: TGTGCCAGCAGCTTGGGGGGACTGGGCTACAATGAGCAGTTCTTC. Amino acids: CASSLGGLGYNEQFF.

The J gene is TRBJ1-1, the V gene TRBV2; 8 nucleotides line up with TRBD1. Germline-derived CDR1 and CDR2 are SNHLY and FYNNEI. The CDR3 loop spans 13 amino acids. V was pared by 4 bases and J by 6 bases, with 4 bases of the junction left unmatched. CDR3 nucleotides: TGTGCCAGCAGTGTAAACAGGGGGGCTGAAGCTTTCTTT. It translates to CASSVNRGAEAFF.

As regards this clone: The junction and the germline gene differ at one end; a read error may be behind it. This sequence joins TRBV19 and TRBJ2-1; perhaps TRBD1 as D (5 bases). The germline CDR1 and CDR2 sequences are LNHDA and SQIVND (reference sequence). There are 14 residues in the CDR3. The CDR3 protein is CASSVWGGYKEQFF. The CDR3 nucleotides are TGTGCCAGTAGTGTCTGGGGCGGCTACAAGGAGCAGTTCTTC.

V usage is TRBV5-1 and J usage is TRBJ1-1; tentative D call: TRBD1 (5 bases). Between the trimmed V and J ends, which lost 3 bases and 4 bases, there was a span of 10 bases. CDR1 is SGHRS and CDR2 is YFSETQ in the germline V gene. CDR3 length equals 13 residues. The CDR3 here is CASSSQGGTEAFF. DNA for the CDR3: TGCGCCAGCAGCTCCCAGGGAGGCACTGAAGCTTTCTTT.

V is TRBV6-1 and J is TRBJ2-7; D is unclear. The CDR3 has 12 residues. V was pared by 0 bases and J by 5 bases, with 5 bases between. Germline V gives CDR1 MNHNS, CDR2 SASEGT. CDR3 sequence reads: CASSEAAHEQYF. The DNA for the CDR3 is TGTGCCAGCAGTGAAGCGGCCCACGAGCAGTACTTC.

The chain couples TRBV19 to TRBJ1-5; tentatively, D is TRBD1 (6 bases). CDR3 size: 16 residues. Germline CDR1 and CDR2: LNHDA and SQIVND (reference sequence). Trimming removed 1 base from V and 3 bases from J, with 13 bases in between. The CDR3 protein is CASSIGVGGANQPQHF. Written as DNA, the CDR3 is TGTGCCAGTAGTATAGGGGTGGGGGGGGCCAATCAGCCCCAGCATTTT.

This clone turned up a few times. CDR3: CASSSGQGGYNEQFF. The DNA of the CDR3 is TGCGCCAGCAGCTCCGGACAGGGAGGCTACAATGAGCAGTTCTTC. This chain connects TRBV5-1 to TRBJ2-1; TRBD1 aligns across 8 bases. Trimming at V came to 3 bases and at J to 3 bases, leaving 5 bases not matched to a gene. Germline lookup yields CDR1 SGHRS and CDR2 YFSETQ. This CDR3 contains 15 residues.

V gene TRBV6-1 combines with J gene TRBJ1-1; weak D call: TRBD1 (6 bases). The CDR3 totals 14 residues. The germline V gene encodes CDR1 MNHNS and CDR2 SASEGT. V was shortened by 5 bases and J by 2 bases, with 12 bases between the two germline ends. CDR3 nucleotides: TGTGCCAGCAGTTATACAGGGATTAACACTGAAGCTTTCTTT. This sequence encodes CASSYTGINTEAFF.

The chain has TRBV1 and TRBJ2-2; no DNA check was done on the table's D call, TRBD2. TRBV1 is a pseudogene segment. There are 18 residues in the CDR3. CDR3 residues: CTSSQELGGRKDTGELFF. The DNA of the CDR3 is TGCACCAGCAGCCAGGAGTTGGGCGGGAGGAAGGACACCGGGGAGCTGTTTTTT.

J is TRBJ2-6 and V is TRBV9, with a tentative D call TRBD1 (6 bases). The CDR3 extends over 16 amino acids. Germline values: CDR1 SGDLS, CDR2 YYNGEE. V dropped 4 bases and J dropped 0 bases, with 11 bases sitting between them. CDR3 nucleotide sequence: TGTGCCAGCAGCTCGGGACACCTCTCTGGGGCCAACGTCCTGACTTTC. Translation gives CASSSGHLSGANVLTF.

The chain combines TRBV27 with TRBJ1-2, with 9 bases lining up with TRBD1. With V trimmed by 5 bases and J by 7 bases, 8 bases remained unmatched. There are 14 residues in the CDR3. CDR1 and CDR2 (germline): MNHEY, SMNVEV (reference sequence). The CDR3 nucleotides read TGTGCCAGCAGTCCCGGGACAGGGTGGTGTGGCTACACCTTC. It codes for CASSPGTGWCGYTF.

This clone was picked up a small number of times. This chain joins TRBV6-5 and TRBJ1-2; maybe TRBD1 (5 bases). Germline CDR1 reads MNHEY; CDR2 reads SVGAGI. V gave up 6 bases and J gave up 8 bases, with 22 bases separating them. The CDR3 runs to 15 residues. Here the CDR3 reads CASSTLGGGGGGYTF. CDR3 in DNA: TGTGCCAGCAGCACTCTCGGGGGGGGAGGAGGCGGCTACACCTTC.

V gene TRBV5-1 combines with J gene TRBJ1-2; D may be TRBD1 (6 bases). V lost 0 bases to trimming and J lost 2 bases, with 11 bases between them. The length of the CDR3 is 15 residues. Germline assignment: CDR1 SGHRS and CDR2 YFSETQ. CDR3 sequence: CASSLGTVRNYGYTF. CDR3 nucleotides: TGCGCCAGCAGCTTGGGGACAGTGAGGAACTATGGCTACACCTTC.

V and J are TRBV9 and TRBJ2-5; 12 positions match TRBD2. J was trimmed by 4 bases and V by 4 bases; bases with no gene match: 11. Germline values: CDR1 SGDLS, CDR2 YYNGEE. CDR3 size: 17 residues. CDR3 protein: CASSRTSGVKFGETQYF. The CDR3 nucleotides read TGTGCCAGCAGCCGGACTAGCGGGGTTAAATTTGGAGAGACCCAGTACTTC. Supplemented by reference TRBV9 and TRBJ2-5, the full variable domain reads DSGVTQTPKHLITATGQRVTLRCSPRSGDLSVYWYQQSLDQGLQFLIQYYNGEERAKGNILERFSAQQFPDLHSELNLSSLELGDSALYFCASSRTSGVKFGETQYFGPGTRLLVL.

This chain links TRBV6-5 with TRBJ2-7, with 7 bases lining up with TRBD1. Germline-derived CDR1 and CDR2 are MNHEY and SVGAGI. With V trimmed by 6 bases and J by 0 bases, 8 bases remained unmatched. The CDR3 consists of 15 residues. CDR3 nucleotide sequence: TGTGCCAGCAGATGGACAGGCGGTTTCTCCTACGAGCAGTACTTC. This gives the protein CASRWTGGFSYEQYF.